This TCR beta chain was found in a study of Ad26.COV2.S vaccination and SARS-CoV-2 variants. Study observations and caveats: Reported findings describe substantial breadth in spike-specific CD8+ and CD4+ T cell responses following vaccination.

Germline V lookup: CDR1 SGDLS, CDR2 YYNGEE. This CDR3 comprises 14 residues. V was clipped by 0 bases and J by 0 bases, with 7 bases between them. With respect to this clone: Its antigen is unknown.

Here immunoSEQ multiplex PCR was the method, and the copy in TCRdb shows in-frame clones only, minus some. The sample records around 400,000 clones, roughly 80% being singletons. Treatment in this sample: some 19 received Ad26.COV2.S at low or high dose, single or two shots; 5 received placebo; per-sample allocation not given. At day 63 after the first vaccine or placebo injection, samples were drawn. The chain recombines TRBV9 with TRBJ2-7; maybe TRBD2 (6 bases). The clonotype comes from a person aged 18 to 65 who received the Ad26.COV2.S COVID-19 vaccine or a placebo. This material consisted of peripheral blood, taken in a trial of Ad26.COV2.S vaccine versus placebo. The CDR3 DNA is TGTGCCAGCAGCGTAGCGGAGGGCTCCTACGAGCAGTACTTC. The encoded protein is CASSVAEGSYEQYF.